The T cell receptor beta chain described here comes from a study of CXCR3-negative and CXCR3-positive naive CD8 T cells. Study-level results: Naive CXCR3-positive and CXCR3-negative cells shared TRBV-TRBJ usage; memory cells diverged. High diversity, comparable across both naive subsets, contrasted with much lower diversity in memory CD8+ cells. The study found more hydrophobic TRB CDR3s in CXCR3-positive naive cells than in CXCR3-negative naive cells. Naive subsets had comparable surface CD5; TCR strength was inferred from TRB CDR3 properties.

CDR1 DFQATT and CDR2 SNEGSKA come from the germline V gene (reference sequence). The CDR3 sequence is 15 residues long. Every CD8+ T cell subset underwent triplicate sorting at some 280,000 cells apiece. As to this clonotype: The antigen is not known.

Carrying UMI labels, the TRB cDNA libraries were prepared through 5' RACE. TCRdb derives one entry per CDR3 protein from the 5' RACE reads, leaving out DNA. Recorded for this sample: 7,000 to 7,500 distinct CDR3 sequences. The V gene is TRBV20-1, the J gene TRBJ2-1; checking the TCRdb D call of TRBD1 is not possible without DNA. Sequencing was carried out using naive CXCR3+ CD8+ T cells from blood. The subset denotes: CD45RO-CCR7+CD27+CD95- naive CD8+ T cells expressing CXCR3 (TNR3+). The TCR was taken from a human donor in good health. Some clones in this sample may be carry-over from other donors' samples. The chain's CDR3 is CSARVPGRNYNEQFF.